This T cell receptor (beta chain) was captured in a study of T cells in narcolepsy (dated by TCRdb to between 2018 and 2020). Study-level background: The study enrolled patients with narcolepsy type 1 or type 2 (NT1, NT2) together with healthy control donors. Autoreactive T cells targeting hypocretin neuron self-antigens (hypocretin, TRIB2) were sought in narcolepsy patients, and TCR Vbeta sequencing was used to track clonotypes in blood and CSF. General findings and caveats noted by the study authors: Some blood memory CD4+ repertoires from patients and controls contained no sequences matching autoreactive T cell clones. HCRT-specific and TRIB2-specific autoreactive clonotypes were highlighted in plots that compared CD4+ T cell clonotypes in CSF versus blood from the same patient. Patients and controls had comparable numbers of sequenced blood memory CD4+ clonotypes, averaging about 40,000 and 30,000, respectively. According to the report, autoreactive clonotypes were detected serially in the blood of the same patients and of different patients, but not in healthy controls.

For this clone: The specificity of this receptor is unknown. Base-call qualities are not available, and no considerably larger clone is one nucleotide away.

Library preparation employed the immunoSEQ multiplex PCR assay. What TCRdb holds here is the immuneACCESS table cut down to in-frame rearrangements. Part of the clones is not present; checked against another copy, under half of the missing clones reflect an unresolved V gene, and the others are unexplained. For this sample the table gives under 35,000 clones, of which under 85% were detected only once. Roughly 2.5% of the sample is in the top ten clones. The CDR3 holds 16 amino acids from the cysteine to the phenylalanine. The retained sequence is limited to the CDR3, 48 bases, with the frame set at the first base. The germline V end is reduced by 6 bases and the J end by 4 bases; junction bases left unmatched: 7. Per the germline V gene, MRHNA is the CDR1 and SNTAGT is the CDR2. For TCR Vbeta sequencing, memory CD4+ T cells were sorted ex vivo from the peripheral blood of narcolepsy patients and healthy controls.

The sequence is built from TRBV6-4 and TRBJ2-2; 11 bases in the junction line up with TRBD1. The TCR was taken from a human donor with narcolepsy. The sequenced material came from CD45RA- memory CD4+ T cells from PBMCs. This specimen's cell subset or site label, interpreted: memory T cells sorted ex vivo from peripheral blood. Here the CDR3 is given as CASSLTGTGGTGELFF. The sequenced DNA is TGTGCCAGCAGCCTAACCGGGACAGGGGGCACCGGGGAGCTGTTTTTT.